The next 23 T cell receptor beta chains were all read from a single sample in a study of blood T cell repertoires in COVID-19. Sequencing used immunoSEQ multiplex PCR; TCRdb keeps in-frame clones, though not all of them. Of hundreds of thousands of clones listed, around 90% are singletons. The specimen was PBMCs or T cells enriched from blood (not recorded which). The receptors come from a man between 60 and 70 years old who had recovered from COVID-19.

This clone was detected once. The chain has TRBV15 and TRBJ2-1; 7 nucleotides line up with TRBD1. The CDR3 extends over 17 amino acids. V lost 2 bases, J lost 4 bases, and 11 bases stayed unmatched. From germline, CDR1 is LNHNV and CDR2 YYDKDF (reference sequence). This chain's CDR3 is CATSRLNPGTAYNEQFF. The CDR3, as DNA: TGTGCCACCAGCAGACTTAACCCGGGGACAGCTTACAATGAGCAGTTCTTC. Supplemented by reference TRBV15 and TRBJ2-1, the full variable domain reads DAMVIQNPRYQVTQFGKPVTLSCSQTLNHNVMYWYQQKSSQAPKLLFHYYDKDFNNEADTPDNFQSRRPNTSFCFLDIRSPGLGDTAMYLCATSRLNPGTAYNEQFFGPGTRLTVL.

The J gene is TRBJ2-3, the V gene TRBV19, with a tentative D call TRBD2 (6 bases). The CDR3 contains 16 residues. V was pared by 6 bases and J by 3 bases, with 19 bases between. CDR1 and CDR2 (germline): LNHDA, SQIVND (reference sequence). CDR3 sequence: CASRAPGGVRTDTQYF. The CDR3 coding sequence is TGTGCCAGTAGAGCCCCTGGAGGGGTGAGGACAGATACGCAGTATTTT.

This clone was picked up a small number of times. V and J are TRBV10-3 and TRBJ1-1; weak D call: TRBD1 (6 bases). The CDR3 is 14 residues long. V was cut by 6 bases and J by 0 bases, with 11 bases left in between. From germline, CDR1 is ENHRY and CDR2 SYGVKD. DNA for the CDR3: TGTGCCATCAGAATCGGGACATTGAACACTGAAGCTTTCTTT. It translates to CAIRIGTLNTEAFF.

In nucleotides, the CDR3 is TGTGCCAGCAGCGTATCTCCGGACAGTGGAGTGACCGGGGAGCTGTTTTTT. Its protein is CASSVSPDSGVTGELFF. The chain joins TRBV9 to TRBJ2-2; perhaps TRBD1 as D (6 bases). CDR1 is SGDLS, CDR2 YYNGEE, per germline. The CDR3 runs 17 residues. Trimming took 1 base from V and 5 from J, leaving 18 bases between them.

This clone has a single count. The chain has TRBV5-4 and TRBJ2-7, with D perhaps TRBD2 (6 bases). There are 13 residues in the CDR3. V gave up 0 bases and J gave up 4 bases, with 8 bases separating them. Germline V CDR1 and CDR2: SGHNT, YYREEE (reference sequence). The CDR3 DNA reads as TGTGCCAGCAGCTTGGGCGGGAAGTACGAGCAGTACTTC. Amino acids: CASSLGGKYEQYF.

In its sample, this clone was seen once. The chain recombines TRBV10-3 with TRBJ1-5, with a tentative D call TRBD1 (6 bases). Germline assignment: CDR1 ENHRY and CDR2 SYGVKD. Trimming pared 10 bases from V and 7 bases from J, leaving 17 bases between. The CDR3 extends over 13 amino acids. The chain's CDR3 is CATAGGAQQPQHF. The CDR3 bases are TGTGCCACCGCGGGGGGGGCTCAGCAGCCCCAGCATTTT.

J is TRBJ2-1 and V is TRBV12-3 or TRBV12-4; D is unresolved. With 7 bases removed from V and 7 bases from J, the gap between germline ends came to 8 bases. This CDR3 has 11 amino acids. CDR3 loop: CASNIVNEQFF. For the CDR3, the DNA is TGTGCCAGCAATATTGTGAATGAGCAGTTCTTC.

The rearrangement links TRBV19 to TRBJ1-3; TRBD1 matches 11 bases. Unmatched junction bases numbered 4, after V lost 6 bases and J lost 0 bases. The CDR3 loop spans 16 amino acids. The germline gives CDR1 LNHDA, CDR2 SQIVND (reference sequence). DNA of the CDR3: TGTGCCAGTAGGAGGACAGGGGGCCTCTCTGGAAACACCATATATTTT. Its protein is CASRRTGGLSGNTIYF.

This chain links TRBV18 with TRBJ2-1, with 8 bases identical to TRBD2. Germline trimming cut 3 bases from V and 6 bases from J; bases unmatched to any gene: 7. The germline gives CDR1 KGHSH, CDR2 LQKENI. The CDR3 totals 15 residues. In nucleotides, the CDR3 is TGTGCCAGCTCACCCCCGGGAGGGCCTGTCAATGAGCAGTTCTTC. This codes for CASSPPGGPVNEQFF.

The chain uses TRBV4-1 and TRBJ2-2; 10 positions agree with TRBD2. Looked up from germline, CDR1 is MGHRA and CDR2 is YSYEKL. The CDR3 sequence is 16 residues long. Losses at the gene ends were 5 bases for V and 2 bases for J; bases not matched to a gene: 5. CDR3 sequence (DNA): TGCGCCAGCAGCTTTGGACTAGCGGAAAACACCGGGGAGCTGTTTTTT. Translated: CASSFGLAENTGELFF.

This clone occurred once. The chain is built from TRBV19 and TRBJ2-1, with 7 bases that match TRBD2. With 1 base clipped from V and 9 bases from J, the junction kept 12 bases outside the gene matches. This CDR3 has 16 residues. In germline, CDR1 is LNHDA, CDR2 SQIVND (reference sequence). As DNA, the CDR3 is TGTGCCAGTAGTATAGCCGGGGGAGGGTCTAAGGTTGAGCAGTTCTTC. It translates to CASSIAGGGSKVEQFF.

The rearrangement links TRBV6-5 to TRBJ1-3; D remains ambiguous. Trimming took off 2 bases at V and 0 bases at J, with 8 bases between the two ends. This CDR3 has 15 amino acids. CDR1 is MNHEY, CDR2 SVGAGI, per germline. Here the CDR3 DNA reads TGTGCCAGCAGTTACCAGGCTTACTCTGGAAACACCATATATTTT. Protein sequence: CASSYQAYSGNTIYF.

The chain combines TRBV12-3 or TRBV12-4 with TRBJ2-7; D remains ambiguous. This CDR3 has 12 residues. Between the trimmed V and J ends, which lost 2 bases and 7 bases, there was a span of 9 bases. CDR3: CASSLRLGEQYF. Written as DNA, the CDR3 is TGTGCCAGCAGTTTAAGGCTCGGGGAGCAGTACTTC.

The rearrangement links TRBV5-3 to TRBJ1-5; D is unresolved. Being an ORF, TRBV5-3 has a function that is uncertain. Trimming took 0 bases from V and 0 from J, leaving 10 bases between them. The CDR3 length is 16 residues. CDR3 sequence reads: CARSLVGANSNQPQHF. As DNA, the CDR3 is TGTGCCAGAAGCTTGGTGGGAGCAAATAGCAATCAGCCCCAGCATTTT.

The genes are TRBV28 and TRBJ1-5; 7 bases are shared with TRBD1. Germline CDR1 reads MDHEN; CDR2 reads SYDVKM. The length of the CDR3 is 16 residues. V was pared by 4 bases and J by 4 bases, with 10 bases of the junction left unmatched. The CDR3: CASSYVQGSTNQPQHF. As DNA, the CDR3 is TGTGCCAGCAGTTATGTACAGGGGTCCACTAATCAGCCCCAGCATTTT.

This clone was detected only once. In DNA, the CDR3 is TGTGCCAGTAGTAGGGTCGGACTAGCGGGGACCGTAAACAAAGAGACCCAGTACTTC. It specifies CASSRVGLAGTVNKETQYF. The chain carries TRBV19 and TRBJ2-5; TRBD2 aligns across 12 bases. The CDR3 is made up of 19 amino acids. Germline assignment: CDR1 LNHDA and CDR2 SQIVND (reference sequence). J gave up 3 bases and V 4 bases, and 15 bases lay outside the gene matches.

V usage is TRBV15 and J usage is TRBJ2-6, with D possibly being TRBD2 (5 bases). Trimming took 8 bases from V and 4 from J, leaving 15 bases between them. This CDR3 is built from 15 residues. Germline lookup yields CDR1 LNHNV and CDR2 YYDKDF (reference sequence). This chain's CDR3 is CATGRDAGGANVLTF. The CDR3 DNA reads TGTGCCACCGGACGAGACGCGGGCGGGGCCAACGTCCTGACTTTC. Drawing the rest from reference TRBV15 and TRBJ2-6, the complete variable domain is DAMVIQNPRYQVTQFGKPVTLSCSQTLNHNVMYWYQQKSSQAPKLLFHYYDKDFNNEADTPDNFQSRRPNTSFCFLDIRSPGLGDTAMYLCATGRDAGGANVLTFGAGSRLTVL.

CDR3 coding DNA: TGTGCCAGCTCACTTAGCGGGAGGGCTTACAATGAGCAGTTCTTC. This translates into CASSLSGRAYNEQFF. The chain is built from TRBV18 and TRBJ2-1; 11 bases align to TRBD2. CDR1 and CDR2 (germline): KGHSH, LQKENI. Germline trimming cut 4 bases from V and 4 bases from J; bases unmatched to any gene: 3. The CDR3 is 15 residues long.

The chain recombines TRBV28 with TRBJ2-1; 16 positions agree with TRBD2. V gave up 7 bases and J gave up 9 bases; unmatched junction bases: 6. Germline V gene sequence: CDR1 MDHEN, CDR2 SYDVKM. The CDR3 has 15 amino acids. This CDR3 reads CASKGTSGRAGEQFF. The DNA for the CDR3 is TGTGCCAGCAAAGGGACTAGCGGGAGGGCCGGTGAGCAGTTCTTC.

The DNA of the CDR3 is TGTGCCACCAGGGCGACAGGGGGGTCCTTTCAGTACTTC. Its protein product is CATRATGGSFQYF. The rearrangement links TRBV24-1 to TRBJ2-4; TRBD1 matches 9 bases. The CDR3 consists of 13 residues. V trimming: 7 bases; J trimming: 11 bases; junction bases outside the gene matches: 8. Germline V gene lookup returns CDR1 KGHDR and CDR2 SFDVKD.

The V and J genes are TRBV28 and TRBJ2-1; 10 bases are shared with TRBD1. The CDR3 spans 16 residues. Germline loops: CDR1 MDHEN, CDR2 SYDVKM. V lost 1 base, J lost 2 bases, and 2 bases stayed unmatched. The CDR3 DNA is TGTGCCAGCAGTTTATTTGGGACAGGGGCCTACAATGAGCAGTTCTTC. Protein sequence: CASSLFGTGAYNEQFF.

This chain links TRBV9 with TRBJ2-7; 16 nucleotides match TRBD2. Losses at the gene ends were 4 bases for V and 1 base for J; bases not matched to a gene: 2. Germline CDR1 SGDLS, CDR2 YYNGEE. There are 16 residues in the CDR3. Here the CDR3 DNA reads TGTGCCAGCAGCAGGGGACTAGCGGGAGGGTCCTACGAGCAGTACTTC. Amino acid sequence: CASSRGLAGGSYEQYF.

This chain uses TRBV3-1 (or the pseudogene TRBV3-2) with TRBJ2-3; TRBD2 matches 11 bases. With 0 bases clipped from V and 0 bases from J, the junction kept 11 bases outside the gene matches. From germline, CDR1 is LGHDT and CDR2 YNNKEL (reference sequence). The CDR3 is 20 amino acids. The DNA of the CDR3 is TGTGCCAGCAGCCAAGAACTAGCGGGGGAAACTACATATAGCACAGATACGCAGTATTTT. Translating it yields CASSQELAGETTYSTDTQYF.